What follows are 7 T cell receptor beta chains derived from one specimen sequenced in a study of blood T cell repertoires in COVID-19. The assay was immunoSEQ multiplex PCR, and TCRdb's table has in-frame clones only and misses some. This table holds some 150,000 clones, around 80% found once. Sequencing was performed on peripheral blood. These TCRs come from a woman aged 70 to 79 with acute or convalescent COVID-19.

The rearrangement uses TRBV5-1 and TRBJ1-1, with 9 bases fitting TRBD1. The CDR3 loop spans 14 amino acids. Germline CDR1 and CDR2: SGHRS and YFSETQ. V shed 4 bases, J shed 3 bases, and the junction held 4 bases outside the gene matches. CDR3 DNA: TGCGCCAGCAGCCCACAGGGGGCTCACACTGAAGCTTTCTTT. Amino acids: CASSPQGAHTEAFF. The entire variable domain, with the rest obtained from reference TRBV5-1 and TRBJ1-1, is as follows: KAGVTQTPRYLIKTRGQQVTLSCSPISGHRSVSWYQQTPGQGLQFLFEYFSETQRNKGNFPGRFSGRQFSNSRSEMNVSTLELGDSALYLCASSPQGAHTEAFFGQGTRLTVV.

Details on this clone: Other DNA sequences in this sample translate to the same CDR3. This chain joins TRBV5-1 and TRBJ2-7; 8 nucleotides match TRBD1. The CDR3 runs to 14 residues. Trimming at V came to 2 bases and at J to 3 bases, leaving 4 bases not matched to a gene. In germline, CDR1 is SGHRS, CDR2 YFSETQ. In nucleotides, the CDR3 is TGCGCCAGCAGCTTCGGACAGGGTAGCTACGAGCAGTACTTC. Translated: CASSFGQGSYEQYF.

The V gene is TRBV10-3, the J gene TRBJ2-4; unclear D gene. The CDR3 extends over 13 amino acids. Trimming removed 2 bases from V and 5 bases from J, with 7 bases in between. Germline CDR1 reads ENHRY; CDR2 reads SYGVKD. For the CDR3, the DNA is TGTGCCATCAGTGAGGACAATGAAAACATTCAGTACTTC. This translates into CAISEDNENIQYF.

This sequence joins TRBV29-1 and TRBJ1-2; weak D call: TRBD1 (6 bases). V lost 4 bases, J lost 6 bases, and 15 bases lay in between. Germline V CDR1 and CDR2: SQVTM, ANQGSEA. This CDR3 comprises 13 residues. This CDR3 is CSVADFGGHGYTF. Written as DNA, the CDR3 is TGCAGCGTTGCGGACTTCGGGGGGCATGGCTACACCTTC.

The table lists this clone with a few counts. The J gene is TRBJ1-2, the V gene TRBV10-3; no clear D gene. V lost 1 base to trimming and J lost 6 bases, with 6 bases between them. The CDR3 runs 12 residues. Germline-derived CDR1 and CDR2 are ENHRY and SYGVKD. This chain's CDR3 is CAISELGDGYTF. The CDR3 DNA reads TGTGCCATCAGTGAGTTGGGAGATGGCTACACCTTC.

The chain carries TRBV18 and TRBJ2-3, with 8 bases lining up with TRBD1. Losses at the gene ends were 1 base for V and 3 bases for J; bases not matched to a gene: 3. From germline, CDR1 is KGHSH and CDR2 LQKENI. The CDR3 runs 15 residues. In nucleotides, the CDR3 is TGTGCCAGCTCACCACTGGGACAGGTTACAGATACGCAGTATTTT. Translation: CASSPLGQVTDTQYF. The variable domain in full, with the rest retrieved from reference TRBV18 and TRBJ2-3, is NAGVMQNPRHLVRRRGQEARLRCSPMKGHSHVYWYRQLPEEGLKFMVYLQKENIIDESGMPKERFSAEFPKEGPSILRIQQVVRGDSAAYFCASSPLGQVTDTQYFGPGTRLTVL.

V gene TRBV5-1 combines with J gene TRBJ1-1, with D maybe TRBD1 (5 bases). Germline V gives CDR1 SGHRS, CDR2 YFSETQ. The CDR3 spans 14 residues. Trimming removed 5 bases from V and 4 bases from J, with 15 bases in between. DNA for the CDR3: TGCGCCAGCAGTCAGGGATCCCGCTTCACTGAAGCTTTCTTT. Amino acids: CASSQGSRFTEAFF. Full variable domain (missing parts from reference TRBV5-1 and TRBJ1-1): KAGVTQTPRYLIKTRGQQVTLSCSPISGHRSVSWYQQTPGQGLQFLFEYFSETQRNKGNFPGRFSGRQFSNSRSEMNVSTLELGDSALYLCASSQGSRFTEAFFGQGTRLTVV.